This T cell receptor beta chain was retrieved from a study of cytomegalovirus exposure and HLA in healthy donors (dated 2017 in TCRdb). Background on the whole study: An earlier analysis of approximately 600 of the donors reported about 290 Gb of sequence data and some 120 million unique TCR beta sequences from 190 million or so T cells. Rather than using new phenotypic data, the later analysis identified candidate immune exposures from TCR beta sequences and from how often those sequences occurred across donors. Class I and class II HLA loci were covered by the typing at four-digit resolution. In an earlier analysis of about 590 of the donors, high-throughput TCR beta sequencing was used to judge whether each TCR beta V gene segment behaved as functional or pseudogenic. Genome-wide SNP genotypes for about 60% of the 666 donors were used in a later genetic analysis, which treated that subset as a discovery cohort. All discovery cohort repertoires had been generated on a single sequencing platform. Along with the roughly 700-subject first cohort, a separate validation cohort of around 120 different subjects was used. Donor age, sex, ethnicity and CMV serostatus were collected together with the repertoire data. Five DR-DQ haplotypes were handled as single units for association and clustering, since linkage in the cohort was strong. The study aimed to test whether cataloging public T cell receptors could reveal signatures of past pathogen exposure. To predict cytomegalovirus infection status, the study combined high-throughput TCR immunosequencing, statistical association of individual TCRs with disease status, and machine learning. An early release that covered 500 to 800 HLA-typed donors contained about 300 gigabases of sequencing data and about 93 million unique TCR sequences. The T cell repertoires of about 700 subjects were profiled by immunosequencing and related to cytomegalovirus serostatus. Among 300 to 500 genotyped donors of the cohort, an average of approximately 240,000 unique TCR beta nucleotide sequences was sequenced per donor, of which approximately 18% were non-productive. To study patterns of TCR occurrence, a later analysis re-analyzed previously published TCR beta repertoires from 700 or so donors and added high-resolution HLA genotyping. Of the approximately 400 genotyped donors, about 80% fell in the genetic ancestry cluster associated with self-reported Caucasian donors. The number of typed donors differed by locus: about 629-640 for A, B, C, DRB1 and DQB1; roughly 510 for DQA1; 600 to 610 for DPA1; and about 470 for DPB1. Study-level results and caveats: Most CMV-associated TCR beta chains appeared to be HLA-restricted in a later analysis, and the HLA associations seemed to be driven largely by CMV exposure. A further reported finding was that TCR beta sequences accurately predicted the HLA-A and HLA-B alleles for most subjects in the first cohort. In vitro tests confirmed that three of the cytomegalovirus-associated TCR beta chains recognize cytomegalovirus antigens. A cluster of highly shared sequence variants was judged likely to be a technical artifact of the sequencing pipeline. In this cohort, only TCR beta chains were sequenced, and detectable features were limited by the absence of alpha or paired-chain data. A total of 150 or so TCR beta chains were listed by the study as associated with cytomegalovirus. In a later analysis, HLA-associated TCR beta chains were found to be more clonally expanded and to have lower generation probabilities than equally common non-associated chains. The authors suggested that the approach could potentially be extended to other disease states and immunological phenotypes. Correlated functional status among segregating V segments might be attributable to linkage disequilibrium, but an unknown experimental factor could not be ruled out. Strong co-occurrence of HLA alleles, especially DR and DQ, made assigning TCR associations to individual alleles difficult. In an earlier analysis of a few hundred of the donors, most TCR beta V segments were observed in productive rearrangements about 90% or about 30% of the time, broadly matching IMGT annotations. Several of the top co-occurrence clusters appeared to be linked to parvovirus B19, influenza, CMV and Epstein-Barr virus, according to a later analysis. Approximately 18 rarely observed V segments, including chromosome 9 orphons, were excluded from the earlier analysis of approximately 600 of the donors because counts were too low. Because some donors lacked HLA typing at each locus, the association tests relied only on the typed subset. In a later analysis, TCR association rates were found to vary across HLA loci, with the most associated TCRs seen for DRB1 alleles and the fewest for HLA-C alleles. Immune exposure information for the cohort was limited to CMV serostatus. According to a later genetic analysis, donors in an Asian-associated ancestry cluster had fewer N-insertions in productive TCRs than the roughly 700-donor mean. Specific HLA alleles were associated with 15,000 to 20,000 TCR beta sequences at a false discovery rate of 0.05 in a later analysis. Some IMGT-functional V segments, including TRBV6-2 and TRBV6-3, could not be distinguished by the 87-base-pair reads and were therefore excluded. A later genetic analysis associated a missense DCLRE1C variant with V-gene and J-gene trimming of TCR beta chains, and an independent cohort replicated the association. In both the original and validation cohorts, the classifier was reported to diagnose cytomegalovirus status with high specificity and sensitivity. Sequencing depth was assumed to be roughly uniform across donors in the presence/absence analyses, though that assumption may not hold. Most TCR sequences were seen in very few donors, while some public TCRs were found in many individuals.

From the cysteine up to the phenylalanine, the CDR3 has a length of 11 residues. Only the CDR3 portion is preserved as DNA: 33 bases, with reading frame beginning at the first base. Taken from the germline V gene (reference sequence), the CDR1 and CDR2 loops are DFQATT and SNEGSKA. The library was produced with the immunoSEQ multiplex PCR assay. The multiplex PCR relied on a mix of 60 forward primers for TCR Vbeta segments and 13 reverse primers for TCR Jbeta segments. Amplification of the CDR3 region of rearranged TCR beta genes was performed with a multiplex PCR assay on genomic DNA. The amplified TCR beta libraries were sequenced on the Illumina HiSeq System as 87-base-pair reads. Concerning the study's data processing: A later analysis tallied about 77 million unique TCR beta chains across the 700 or so repertoires, and about 10 million of those chains were shared by two or more donors. To remove PCR and sequencing errors, raw reads were error-corrected and collapsed into unique sequences using a nearest-neighbor algorithm that merged closely related sequences. CDR3 sequences were aligned to IMGT reference sequences to assign V, D and J gene segments. Each retained sequence needed at least a six-nucleotide match to both a V gene segment and a J gene segment. A rearrangement counted as productive if the CDR3 had no stop codons and remained in frame with V and J, and every other rearrangement counted as non-productive. Following IMGT convention, CDR3 was defined as the stretch from the second conserved V-encoded cysteine to the conserved J-encoded phenylalanine. The earlier analysis of fewer than 750 of the donors excluded sequences that lacked an unambiguous match to a single V gene segment. In an earlier analysis of 587 of the donors, V segments were called functional above 56.7% productive rearrangements and were called segregating when the between-donor standard deviation exceeded 5%. A statistical classification framework was developed to diagnose cytomegalovirus status using the catalog of TCR beta chain sequences. A later analysis assigned V and J genes by comparing TCR nucleotide sequences with IMGT/GENE-DB human TR gene sequences. In a later analysis, CDR3 sequences and most-parsimonious VDJ recombination scenarios were assigned using the TCRdist pipeline. In a later analysis, every TCR beta chain was defined by the combination of its CDR3 amino acid sequence and its V-gene family, and reads without a unique V-gene family were dropped. In a later analysis, fewer than 650 highly shared, low-generation-probability nucleotide sequences were removed to address suspected cross-contamination and a sequencing artifact. In a later analysis, a clonal expansion index for each public chain was calculated from normalized within-repertoire ranks of inferred template counts. Generation probabilities in a later analysis came from a VDJ recombination model fitted to out-of-frame rearrangements, and those results were checked against IGoR. In a later analysis, hypergeometric tests were used to score TCR-TCR, TCR-HLA and TCR-CMV co-occurrence, with a repertoire-size bias correction applied to TCR pairs. False discovery rates were estimated in a later analysis by permuting HLA or CMV assignments 20 times. In a later analysis, co-occurring TCRs were grouped with DBSCAN, and TCRdist sequence similarity was added when clustering was performed within HLA-allele-positive subsets. For co-occurrence clustering, repertoires with fewer than 30,000 or more than 120,000 public chains were excluded, along with four to six repertoires with anomalous nucleotide sharing. The table comes from immuneACCESS by way of TCRdb, which keeps in-frame sequences with V and J called. Part of the clones is missing from these tables; in studies checked, under half for an unresolved V gene and the rest for unknown reasons. That table is the source of V, J and clone size, and D and trimming were worked out from the DNA. Recorded for this sample are some 150,000 clones; just under 80% of them occurred a single time. The ten largest clones capture 1.3% of the sample.

In total, 500 to 700 healthy bone marrow donors made up the cohort. All cohort members were sampled while nominally healthy, although unrecorded immune exposures were likely present. The donor tested CMV seronegative and was one of the 352 seronegative cohort members. Every donor gave a peripheral blood sample, and the peripheral blood mononuclear cells from that sample were used for TCR beta sequencing. Genomic DNA extraction from the blood cell samples was performed with the Qiagen DNeasy Blood Extraction Kit. Regarding this clone: This receptor's antigen is unknown. A read error may account for a junction end that differs from germline.

The sequenced sample was PBMCs. The V and J genes are TRBV20-1 and TRBJ2-7; a weak D assignment points to TRBD1 (8 bases agree). This receptor was taken from a woman aged 45 to 65 in good health and CMV-seronegative. The DNA reads TGCAGTGCCGTGGGGGGGACAGGATTCGACTTC. Its protein reads: CSAVGGTGFDF.